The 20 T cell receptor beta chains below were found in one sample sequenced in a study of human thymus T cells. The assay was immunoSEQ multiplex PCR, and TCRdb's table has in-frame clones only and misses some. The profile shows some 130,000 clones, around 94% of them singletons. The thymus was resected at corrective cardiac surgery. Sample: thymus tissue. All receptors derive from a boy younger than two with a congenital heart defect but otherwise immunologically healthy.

The CDR3 is CSVGGVAEAFF. As DNA, the CDR3 is TGCAGTGTCGGGGGGGTGGCTGAAGCTTTCTTT. This sequence joins TRBV20-1 and TRBJ1-1, with TRBD1 as a possible D gene (5 bases). V lost 7 bases, J lost 6 bases, and 12 bases lay in between. Germline V gene data show CDR1 as DFQATT and CDR2 as SNEGSKA (reference sequence). The CDR3 is made up of 11 amino acids.

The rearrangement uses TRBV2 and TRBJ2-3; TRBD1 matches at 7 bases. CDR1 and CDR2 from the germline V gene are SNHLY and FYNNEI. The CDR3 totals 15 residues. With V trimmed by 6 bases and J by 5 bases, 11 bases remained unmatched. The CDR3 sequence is CASREQGPYQDTQYF. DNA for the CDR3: TGTGCCAGCAGGGAACAGGGGCCCTATCAAGATACGCAGTATTTT.

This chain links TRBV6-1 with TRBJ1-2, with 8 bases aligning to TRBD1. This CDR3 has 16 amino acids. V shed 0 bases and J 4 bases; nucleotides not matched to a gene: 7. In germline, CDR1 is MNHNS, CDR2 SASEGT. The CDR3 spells CASSEADRAAFYGYTF. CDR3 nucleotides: TGTGCCAGCAGTGAAGCGGACAGGGCCGCATTCTATGGCTACACCTTC.

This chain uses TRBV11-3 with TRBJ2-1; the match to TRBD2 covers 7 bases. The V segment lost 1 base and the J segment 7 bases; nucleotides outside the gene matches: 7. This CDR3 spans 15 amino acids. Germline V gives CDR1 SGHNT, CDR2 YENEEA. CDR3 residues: CASSLGGGGRNEQFF. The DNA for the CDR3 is TGTGCCAGCAGCTTAGGTGGGGGGGGAAGGAATGAGCAGTTCTTC.

In DNA, the CDR3 is TGTGCCAGCAGCGCTCCCGGGCGGGAGCTGTTTTTT. This sequence encodes CASSAPGRELFF. This sequence joins TRBV7-8 and TRBJ2-2; no reliable D call. The CDR3 has 12 residues. Germline loops: CDR1 SGHVS, CDR2 FQNEAQ. V dropped 5 bases and J dropped 9 bases, with 10 bases sitting between them.

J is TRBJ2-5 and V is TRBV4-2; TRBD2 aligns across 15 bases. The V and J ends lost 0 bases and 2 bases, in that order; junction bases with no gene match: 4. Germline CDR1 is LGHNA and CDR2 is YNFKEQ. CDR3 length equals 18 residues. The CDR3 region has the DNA TGTGCCAGCAGCCAAGAGCGGACTAGCGGGGGGGCGCAAGAGACCCAGTACTTC. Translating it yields CASSQERTSGGAQETQYF.

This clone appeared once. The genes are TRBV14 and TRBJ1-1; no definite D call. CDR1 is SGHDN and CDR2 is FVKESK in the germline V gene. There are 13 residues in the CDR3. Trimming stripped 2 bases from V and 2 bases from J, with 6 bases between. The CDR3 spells CASSQRVNTEAFF. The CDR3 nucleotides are TGTGCCAGCAGCCAAAGGGTAAACACTGAAGCTTTCTTT.

In nucleotides, the CDR3 is TGTGCCAGCAGCCTCCTTAACGAGACCCAGTACTTC. Its protein product is CASSLLNETQYF. The V gene is TRBV11-2, the J gene TRBJ2-5; D gene unclear. CDR1 is SGHAT and CDR2 is FQNNGV in the germline V gene. This CDR3 has 12 residues. The V end lost 5 bases, the J end lost 5 bases, and 9 bases lay between the germline ends.

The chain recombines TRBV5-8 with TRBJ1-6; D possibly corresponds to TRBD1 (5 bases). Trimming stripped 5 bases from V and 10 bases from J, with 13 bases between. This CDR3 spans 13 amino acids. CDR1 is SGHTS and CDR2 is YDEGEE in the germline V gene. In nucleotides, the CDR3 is TGTGCCAGCAGTCCTCGGGGGGGATCACCCCTCCACTTT. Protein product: CASSPRGGSPLHF.

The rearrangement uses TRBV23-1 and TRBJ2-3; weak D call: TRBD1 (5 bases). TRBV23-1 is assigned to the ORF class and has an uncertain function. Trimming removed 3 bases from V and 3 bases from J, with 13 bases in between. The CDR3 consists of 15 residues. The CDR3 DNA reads TGCGCCAGCAGTCACCCCAGACAGATTACAGATACGCAGTATTTT. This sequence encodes CASSHPRQITDTQYF.

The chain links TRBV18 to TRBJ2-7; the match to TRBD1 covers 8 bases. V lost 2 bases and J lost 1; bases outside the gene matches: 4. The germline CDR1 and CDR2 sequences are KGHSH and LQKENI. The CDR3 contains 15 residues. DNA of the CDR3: TGTGCCAGCTCACCAAGGACAGGGCTTTCCTACGAGCAGTACTTC. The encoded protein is CASSPRTGLSYEQYF.

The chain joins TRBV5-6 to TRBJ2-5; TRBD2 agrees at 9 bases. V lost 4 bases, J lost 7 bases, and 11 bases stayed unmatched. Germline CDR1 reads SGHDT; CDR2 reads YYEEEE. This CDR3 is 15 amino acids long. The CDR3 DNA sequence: TGTGCCAGCAGCCACGCCCCCCGGACTAGCGTGACCCAGTACTTC. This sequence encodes CASSHAPRTSVTQYF.

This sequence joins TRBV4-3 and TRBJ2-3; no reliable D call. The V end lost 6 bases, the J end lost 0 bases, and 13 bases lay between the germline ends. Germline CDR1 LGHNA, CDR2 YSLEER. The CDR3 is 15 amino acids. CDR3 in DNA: TGCGCCAGCAGTTCGACTGGGGTCAGCACAGATACGCAGTATTTT. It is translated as CASSSTGVSTDTQYF.

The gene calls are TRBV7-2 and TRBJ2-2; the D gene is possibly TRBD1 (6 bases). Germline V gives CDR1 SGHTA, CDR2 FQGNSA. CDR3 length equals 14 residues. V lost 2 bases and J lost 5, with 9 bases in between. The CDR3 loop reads CASSLSGATGELFF. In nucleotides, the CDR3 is TGTGCCAGCAGCTTATCAGGGGCGACCGGGGAGCTGTTTTTT.

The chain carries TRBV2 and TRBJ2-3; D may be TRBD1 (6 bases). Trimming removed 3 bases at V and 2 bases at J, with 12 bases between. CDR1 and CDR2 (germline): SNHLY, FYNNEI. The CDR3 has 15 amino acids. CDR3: CASSDIGQNTDTQYF. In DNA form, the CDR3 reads TGTGCCAGCAGTGATATCGGACAGAACACAGATACGCAGTATTTT.

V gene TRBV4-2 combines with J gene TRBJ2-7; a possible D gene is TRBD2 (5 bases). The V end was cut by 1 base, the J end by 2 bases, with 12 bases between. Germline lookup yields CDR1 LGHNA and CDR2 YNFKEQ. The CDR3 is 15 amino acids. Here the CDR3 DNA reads TGTGCCAGCAGCCAAGTGCCCTCGCGGGCCTACGAGCAGTACTTC. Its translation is CASSQVPSRAYEQYF.

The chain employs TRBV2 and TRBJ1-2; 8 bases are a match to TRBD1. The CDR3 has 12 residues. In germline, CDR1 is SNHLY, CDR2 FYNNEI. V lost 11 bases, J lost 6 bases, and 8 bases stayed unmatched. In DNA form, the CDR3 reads TGTGCCGACTCTCCAGGGGGCAATGGCTACACCTTC. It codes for CADSPGGNGYTF. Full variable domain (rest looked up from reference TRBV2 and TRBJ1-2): EPEVTQTPSHQVTQMGQEVILRCVPISNHLYFYWYRQILGQKVEFLVSFYNNEISEKSEIFDDQFSVERPDGSNFTLKIRSTKLEDSAMYFCADSPGGNGYTFGSGTRLTVV.

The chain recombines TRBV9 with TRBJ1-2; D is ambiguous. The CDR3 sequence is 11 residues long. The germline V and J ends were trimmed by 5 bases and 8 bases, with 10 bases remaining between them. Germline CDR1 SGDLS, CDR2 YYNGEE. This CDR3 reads CASRAPRGYTF. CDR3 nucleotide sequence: TGTGCCAGCAGGGCCCCTCGAGGCTACACCTTC.

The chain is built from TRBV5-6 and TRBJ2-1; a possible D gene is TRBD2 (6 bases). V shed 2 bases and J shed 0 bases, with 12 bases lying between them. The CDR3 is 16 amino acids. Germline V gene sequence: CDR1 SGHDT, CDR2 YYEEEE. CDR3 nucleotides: TGTGCCAGCAGCTTTAGCGGCCGGAGCTCCTACAATGAGCAGTTCTTC. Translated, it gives CASSFSGRSSYNEQFF.

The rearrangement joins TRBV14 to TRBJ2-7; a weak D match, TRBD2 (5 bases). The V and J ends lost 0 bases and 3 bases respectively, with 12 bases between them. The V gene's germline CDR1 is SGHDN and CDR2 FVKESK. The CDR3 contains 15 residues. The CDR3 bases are TGTGCCAGCAGCCAAGATAGCGCCGGCTACTACGAGCAGTACTTC. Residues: CASSQDSAGYYEQYF.